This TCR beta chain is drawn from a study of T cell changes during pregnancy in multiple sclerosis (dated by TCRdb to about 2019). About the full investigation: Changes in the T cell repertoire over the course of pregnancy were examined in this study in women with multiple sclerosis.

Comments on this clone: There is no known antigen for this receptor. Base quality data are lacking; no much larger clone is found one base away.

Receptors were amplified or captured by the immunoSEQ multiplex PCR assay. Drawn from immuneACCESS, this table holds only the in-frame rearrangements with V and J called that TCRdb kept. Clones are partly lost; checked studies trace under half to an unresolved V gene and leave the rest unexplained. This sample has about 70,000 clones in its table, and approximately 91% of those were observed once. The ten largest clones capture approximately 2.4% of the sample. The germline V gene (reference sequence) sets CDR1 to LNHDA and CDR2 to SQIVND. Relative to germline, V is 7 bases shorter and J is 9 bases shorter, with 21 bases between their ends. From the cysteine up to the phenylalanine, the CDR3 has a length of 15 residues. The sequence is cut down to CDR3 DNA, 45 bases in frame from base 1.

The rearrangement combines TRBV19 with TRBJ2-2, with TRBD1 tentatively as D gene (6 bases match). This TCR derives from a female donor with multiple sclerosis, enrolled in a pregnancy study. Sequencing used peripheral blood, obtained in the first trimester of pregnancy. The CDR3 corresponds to CASTMTPGQHRELFF. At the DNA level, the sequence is TGTGCCAGTACCATGACCCCTGGACAGCATCGGGAGCTGTTTTTT.